This TCR beta chain was identified during a study of blood T cell repertoires in COVID-19. Study information: COVID-19 samples, acute and convalescent, were from the United States, Italy and Spain.

Authors' data handling: How many nucleated cells were present was estimated from reference gene primer amplification. Clones were read by immunoSEQ multiplex PCR, and TCRdb kept only the in-frame ones, dropping some. That table supplies the V and J calls and clone size; D and trimming were determined from the DNA. The sample holds roughly 330,000 clones, more than 70% seen once. Germline values: CDR1 GTSNPN, CDR2 SVGIG (reference sequence). The CDR3 contains 14 residues. The J segment lost 7 bases and the V segment lost 4 bases, leaving 12 bases of the junction unmatched. Sequenced sample: PBMCs or T cells enriched from blood (not recorded which). The chain joins TRBV30 to TRBJ1-1; 7 bases fit TRBD1. The receptor was derived from a woman in her 30s who had recovered from COVID-19. The CDR3 reads CAWTPDRALFEAFF. The DNA of the CDR3 is TGTGCCTGGACCCCAGACAGGGCCCTCTTTGAAGCTTTCTTT. Together with reference TRBV30 and TRBJ1-1, the CDR3 gives the full variable domain: SQTIHQWPATLVQPVGSPLSLECTVEGTSNPNLYWYRQAAGRGLQLLFYSVGIGQISSEVPQNLSASRPQDRQFILSSKKLLLSDSGFYLCAWTPDRALFEAFFGQGTRLTVV.